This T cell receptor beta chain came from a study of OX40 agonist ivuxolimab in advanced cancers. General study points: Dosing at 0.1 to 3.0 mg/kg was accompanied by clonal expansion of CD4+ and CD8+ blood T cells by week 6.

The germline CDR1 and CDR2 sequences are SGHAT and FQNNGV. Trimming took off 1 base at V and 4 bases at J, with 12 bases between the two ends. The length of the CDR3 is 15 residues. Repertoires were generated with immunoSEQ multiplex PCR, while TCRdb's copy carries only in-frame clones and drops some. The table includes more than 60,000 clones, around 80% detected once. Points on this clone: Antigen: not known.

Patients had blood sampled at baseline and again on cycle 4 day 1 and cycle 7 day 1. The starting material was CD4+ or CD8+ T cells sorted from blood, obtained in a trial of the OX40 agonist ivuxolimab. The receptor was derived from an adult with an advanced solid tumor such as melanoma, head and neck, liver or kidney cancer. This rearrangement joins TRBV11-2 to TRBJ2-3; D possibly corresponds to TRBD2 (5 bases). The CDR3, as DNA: TGTGCCAGCAGCTTAGCTGTTCGGGATGCAGATACGCAGTATTTT. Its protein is CASSLAVRDADTQYF.